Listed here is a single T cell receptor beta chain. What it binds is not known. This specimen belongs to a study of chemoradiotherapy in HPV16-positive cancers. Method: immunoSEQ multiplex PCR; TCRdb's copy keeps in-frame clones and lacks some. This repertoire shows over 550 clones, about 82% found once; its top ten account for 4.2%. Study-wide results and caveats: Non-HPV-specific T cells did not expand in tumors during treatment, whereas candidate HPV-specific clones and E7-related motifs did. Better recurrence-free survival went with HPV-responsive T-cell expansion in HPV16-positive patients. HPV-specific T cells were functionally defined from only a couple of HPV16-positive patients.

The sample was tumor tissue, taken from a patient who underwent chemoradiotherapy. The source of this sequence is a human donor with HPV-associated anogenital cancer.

DNA of the CDR3: TGCACCAGCAGCCAAGATACGGACACCCAGGAGTACTTC. Its translation: CTSSQDTDTQEYF. V usage is TRBV1 and J usage is TRBJ2-7; the table's D call TRBD1 went unverified against the DNA. TRBV1 is tagged as a pseudogene. The CDR3 is made up of 13 amino acids.